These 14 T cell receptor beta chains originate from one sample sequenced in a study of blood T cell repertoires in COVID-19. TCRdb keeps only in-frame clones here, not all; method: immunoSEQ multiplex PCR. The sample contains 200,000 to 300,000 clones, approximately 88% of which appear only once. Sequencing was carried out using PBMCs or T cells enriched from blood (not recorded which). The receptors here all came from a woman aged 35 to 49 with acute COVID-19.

CDR3 loop: CACSSGVYQETQYF. In DNA form, the CDR3 reads TGTGCCTGTTCTAGCGGAGTGTACCAAGAGACCCAGTACTTC. The chain joins TRBV30 to TRBJ2-5; 7 bases fit TRBD2. Germline V gene data show CDR1 as GTSNPN and CDR2 as SVGIG (reference sequence). The V segment lost 6 bases and the J segment 0 bases; nucleotides outside the gene matches: 7. There are 14 residues in the CDR3.

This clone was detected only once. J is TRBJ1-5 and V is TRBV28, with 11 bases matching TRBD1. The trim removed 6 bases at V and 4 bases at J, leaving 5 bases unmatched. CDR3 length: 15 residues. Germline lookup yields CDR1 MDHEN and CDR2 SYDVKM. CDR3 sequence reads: CASSKRDRGNQPQHF. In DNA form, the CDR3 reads TGTGCCAGCAGCAAGAGGGACAGGGGGAATCAGCCCCAGCATTTT.

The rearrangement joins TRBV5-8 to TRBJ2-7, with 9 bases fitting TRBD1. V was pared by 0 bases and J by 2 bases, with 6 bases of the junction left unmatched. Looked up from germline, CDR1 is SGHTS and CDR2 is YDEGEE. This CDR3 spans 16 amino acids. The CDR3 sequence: CASSLGPGQGTYEQYF. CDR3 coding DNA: TGTGCCAGCAGCTTGGGACCGGGACAGGGTACCTACGAGCAGTACTTC.

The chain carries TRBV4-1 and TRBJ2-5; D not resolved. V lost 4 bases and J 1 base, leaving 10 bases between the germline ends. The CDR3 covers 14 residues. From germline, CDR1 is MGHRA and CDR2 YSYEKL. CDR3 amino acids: CASSPLLAQETQYF. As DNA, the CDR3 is TGCGCCAGCAGCCCACTGTTAGCCCAAGAGACCCAGTACTTC.

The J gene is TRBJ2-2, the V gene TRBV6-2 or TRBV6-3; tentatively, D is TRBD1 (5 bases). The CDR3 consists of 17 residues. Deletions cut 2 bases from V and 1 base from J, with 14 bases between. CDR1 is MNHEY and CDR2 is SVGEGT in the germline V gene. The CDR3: CASSYGLGAGNTGELFF. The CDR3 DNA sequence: TGTGCCAGCAGTTACGGGTTAGGGGCAGGGAACACCGGGGAGCTGTTTTTT.

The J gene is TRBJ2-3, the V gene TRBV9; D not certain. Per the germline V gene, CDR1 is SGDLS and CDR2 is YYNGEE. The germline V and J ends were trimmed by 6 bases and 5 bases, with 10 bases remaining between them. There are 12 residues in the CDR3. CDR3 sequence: CASNDLGDTQYF. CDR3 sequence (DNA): TGTGCCAGCAACGATCTCGGAGATACGCAGTATTTT.

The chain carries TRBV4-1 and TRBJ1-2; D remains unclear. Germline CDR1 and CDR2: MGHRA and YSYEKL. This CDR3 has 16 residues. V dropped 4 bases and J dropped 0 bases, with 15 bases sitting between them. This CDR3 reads CASSRSLGRANYGYTF. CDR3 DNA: TGCGCCAGCAGCCGCTCCTTGGGGAGAGCTAACTATGGCTACACCTTC.

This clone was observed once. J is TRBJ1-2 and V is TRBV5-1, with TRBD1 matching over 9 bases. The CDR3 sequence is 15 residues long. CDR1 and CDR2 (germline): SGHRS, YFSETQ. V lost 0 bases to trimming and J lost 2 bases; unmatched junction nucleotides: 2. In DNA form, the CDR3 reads TGCGCCAGCAGCTTGGAAGGACAGGGGAACTATGGCTACACCTTC. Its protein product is CASSLEGQGNYGYTF.

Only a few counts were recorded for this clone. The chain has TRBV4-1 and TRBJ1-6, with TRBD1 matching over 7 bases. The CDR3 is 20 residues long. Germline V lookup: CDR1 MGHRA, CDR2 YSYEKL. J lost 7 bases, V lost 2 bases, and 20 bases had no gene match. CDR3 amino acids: CASSQTLVVTGTRGNSPLHF. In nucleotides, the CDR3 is TGCGCCAGCAGCCAAACCCTTGTAGTGACAGGGACCCGCGGGAATTCACCCCTCCACTTT.

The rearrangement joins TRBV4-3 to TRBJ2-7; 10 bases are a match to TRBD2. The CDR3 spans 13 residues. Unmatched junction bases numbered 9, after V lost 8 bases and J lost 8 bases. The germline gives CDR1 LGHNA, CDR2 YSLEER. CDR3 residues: CASVSSGRIKQYV. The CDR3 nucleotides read TGCGCCAGCGTAAGTAGCGGGAGGATAAAGCAGTACGTC.

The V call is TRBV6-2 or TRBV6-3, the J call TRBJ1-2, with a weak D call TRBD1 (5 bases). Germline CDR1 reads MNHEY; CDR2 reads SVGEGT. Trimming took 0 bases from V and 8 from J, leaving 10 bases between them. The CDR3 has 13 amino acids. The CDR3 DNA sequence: TGTGCCAGCAGTTACTCGAGTACAGGCGGCTACACCTTC. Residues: CASSYSSTGGYTF.

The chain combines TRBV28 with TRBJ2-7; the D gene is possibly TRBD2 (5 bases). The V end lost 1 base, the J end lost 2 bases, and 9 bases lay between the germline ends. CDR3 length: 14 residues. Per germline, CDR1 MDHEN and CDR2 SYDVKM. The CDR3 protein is CASSLSGEPYEQYV. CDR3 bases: TGTGCCAGCAGTTTATCCGGGGAACCCTACGAGCAGTACGTC.

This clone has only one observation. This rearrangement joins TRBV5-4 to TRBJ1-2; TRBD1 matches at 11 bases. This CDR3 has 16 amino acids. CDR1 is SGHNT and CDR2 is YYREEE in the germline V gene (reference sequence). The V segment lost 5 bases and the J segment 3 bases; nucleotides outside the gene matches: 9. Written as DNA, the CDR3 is TGTGCCAGCAGACCAGGACAGGGGGCATCTTACTATGGCTACACCTTC. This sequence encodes CASRPGQGASYYGYTF.

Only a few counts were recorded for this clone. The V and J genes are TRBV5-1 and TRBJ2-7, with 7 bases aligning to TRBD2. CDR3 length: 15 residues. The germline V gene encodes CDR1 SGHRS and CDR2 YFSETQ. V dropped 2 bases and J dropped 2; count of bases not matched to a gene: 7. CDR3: CASSFAGDHAYEQYF. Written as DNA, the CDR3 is TGCGCCAGCAGCTTTGCGGGGGACCACGCCTACGAGCAGTACTTC.